This is a list of T cell receptor beta chains from one sample in a study of T-cell memory formation after mild COVID-19. TCRdb redid the calling of the 5' RACE reads with MiXCR, one entry per CDR3 protein. The sample has 470,000 or so distinct CDR3 sequences; around 25% are singletons. What was sequenced was PBMCs or a T cell subset sorted from them (not recorded which). Receptors originate from an adult woman who had mild COVID-19 (a few samples of this study predate the infection). Cell type and time point are not known. Each CDR3 is given with its conserved first and last residue. Some rows have no size entry. The others give once, few or many, or a class for an expanded clone.

TRBJ2-1,few,TRBV24-1,CATSDIGQGNYNEQFF
TRBJ2-7,few,TRBV5-1,CASKGAYEQYF
TRBJ2-6,-,TRBV12-3/TRBV12-4,CATRVAGANVLTF
TRBJ2-5,few,TRBV5-1,CASRLTGMGRETQYF
TRBJ2-5,-,TRBV20-1,CSARDRIQETQYF
TRBJ2-3,-,TRBV3-1,CASSLSLRPPSDTPYF
TRBJ1-3,-,TRBV5-1,CASSLGDPGNTIYF
TRBJ2-1,-,TRBV3-1,CASSQVVRDNEQFF
TRBJ2-7,-,TRBV15,CATSGSGGAYEQYF
TRBJ2-1,-,TRBV12-3/TRBV12-4,CASSPSGIEQFF
TRBJ2-1,-,TRBV6-1,CASSDKPYNEQFF
TRBJ1-4,-,TRBV4-2,CASTSDPGNTNEKLFF
TRBJ2-3,-,TRBV3-1,CASSQGHTDTQYF
TRBJ2-5,-,TRBV6-1,CASSMTGAETQYF
TRBJ2-3,few,TRBV30,CAWRGQATDTQYF
TRBJ2-2,-,TRBV24-1,CATSDLYSGLFF
TRBJ2-3,few,TRBV11-3,CASSLGQGAGGADTQYF
TRBJ1-1,many,TRBV12-3/TRBV12-4,CASSPTGLNTEAFF
TRBJ2-5,many,TRBV7-9,CASSFSGETQYF
TRBJ2-3,-,TRBV12-3/TRBV12-4,CASSPPGMTGLGTDTQYF
TRBJ2-6,-,TRBV6-6,CASKHRGAGANVLTF
TRBJ2-1,few,TRBV9,CASSIGQGDYNEQFF
TRBJ2-1,few,TRBV7-3,CASSHSPRLVYNEQFF
TRBJ2-2,-,TRBV12-3/TRBV12-4,CASSFTQDGPFTGELFF
TRBJ2-7,-,TRBV19,CASSPGTGVTGVYEQYF
TRBJ2-5,few,TRBV9,CASSAGSGRGETQYF
TRBJ1-1,-,TRBV20-1,CSAPRFEAFF
TRBJ2-5,-,TRBV12-3/TRBV12-4,CASSFLAGEQETQYF
TRBJ2-3,many,TRBV18,CASSPPGLAGGTDTQYF
TRBJ1-1,few,TRBV5-1,CASSLEQGERAFF
TRBJ2-5,-,TRBV5-1,CASSRRTGRVETQYF
TRBJ2-2,-,TRBV7-2,CASSLDLGGTGELFF
TRBJ2-2,-,TRBV6-1,CAAHGSSSLTGELFF
TRBJ1-2,-,TRBV20-1,CSARDPGLLIGGYTF
TRBJ2-1,few,TRBV5-5,CASSRGGANEQFF
TRBJ2-2,many,TRBV7-2,CASSLYNTGELFF
TRBJ1-5,-,TRBV20-1,CSASGRISNQPQHF
TRBJ2-7,few,TRBV20-1,CSARDRVGTYEQYF
TRBJ2-5,few,TRBV3-1,CASSQRPGSQYF
TRBJ2-1,-,TRBV20-1,CSARDFETSGRFRYNEQFF